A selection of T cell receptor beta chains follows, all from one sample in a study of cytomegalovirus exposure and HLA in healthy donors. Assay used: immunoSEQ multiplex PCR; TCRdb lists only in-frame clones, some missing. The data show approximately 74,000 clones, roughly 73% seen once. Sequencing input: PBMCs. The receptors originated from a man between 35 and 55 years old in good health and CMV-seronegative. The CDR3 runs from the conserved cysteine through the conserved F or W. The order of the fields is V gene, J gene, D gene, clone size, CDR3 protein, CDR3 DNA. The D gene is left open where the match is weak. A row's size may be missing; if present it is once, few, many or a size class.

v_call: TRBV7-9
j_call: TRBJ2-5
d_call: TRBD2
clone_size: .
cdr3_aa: CSSSSGTSGVETQYF
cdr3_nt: TGTTCCAGCAGCTCCGGGACTAGCGGGGTCGAGACCCAGTACTTC

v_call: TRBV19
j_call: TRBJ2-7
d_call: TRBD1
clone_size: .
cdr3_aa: CASSVISGQGGAYEQYF
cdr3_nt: TGTGCCAGTAGTGTCATATCGGGACAGGGAGGCGCCTACGAGCAGTACTTC

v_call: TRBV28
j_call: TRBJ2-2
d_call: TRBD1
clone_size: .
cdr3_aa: CASSPGTVNTGELFF
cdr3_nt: TGTGCCAGCAGTCCCGGGACAGTGAACACCGGGGAGCTGTTTTTT

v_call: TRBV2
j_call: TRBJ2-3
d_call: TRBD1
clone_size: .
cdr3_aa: CASVAGGTDTQYF
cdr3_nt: TGTGCCAGCGTGGCAGGGGGAACAGATACGCAGTATTTT

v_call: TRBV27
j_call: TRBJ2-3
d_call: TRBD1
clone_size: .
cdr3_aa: CASSRHRGDTQYF
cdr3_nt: TGTGCCAGCAGTCGCCACAGGGGAGATACGCAGTATTTT

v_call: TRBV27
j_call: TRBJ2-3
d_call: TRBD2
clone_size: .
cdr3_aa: CASSWQLARTDTQYF
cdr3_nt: TGTGCCAGCAGTTGGCAACTAGCGAGGACAGATACGCAGTATTTT

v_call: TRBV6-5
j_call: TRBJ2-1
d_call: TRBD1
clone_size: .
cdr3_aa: CASSPGTEYNEQFF
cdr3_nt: TGTGCCAGCAGTCCCGGGACAGAGTACAATGAGCAGTTCTTC

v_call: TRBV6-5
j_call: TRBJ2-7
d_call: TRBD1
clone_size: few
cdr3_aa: CASSYSIGTGKEQYF
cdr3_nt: TGTGCCAGCAGTTACTCGATTGGGACAGGGAAAGAGCAGTACTTC

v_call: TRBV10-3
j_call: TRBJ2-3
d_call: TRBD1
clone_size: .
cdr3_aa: CAISDQGAALTDTQYF
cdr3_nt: TGTGCCATCAGTGACCAGGGGGCGGCCCTCACAGATACGCAGTATTTT

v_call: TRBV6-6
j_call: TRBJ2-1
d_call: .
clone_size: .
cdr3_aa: CASSPHESSYNEQFF
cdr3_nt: TGTGCCAGCAGTCCTCATGAGAGCTCCTACAATGAGCAGTTCTTC

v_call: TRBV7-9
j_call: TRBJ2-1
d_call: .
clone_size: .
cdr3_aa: CSSSQFGNEQFF
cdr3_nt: TGTTCCAGCAGCCAGTTTGGTAATGAGCAGTTCTTC

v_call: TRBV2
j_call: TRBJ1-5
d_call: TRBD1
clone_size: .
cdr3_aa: CASSPQGAGQPQHF
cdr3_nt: TGTGCCAGCAGTCCTCAGGGGGCCGGGCAGCCCCAGCATTTT

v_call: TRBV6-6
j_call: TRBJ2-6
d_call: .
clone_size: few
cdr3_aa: CASSYSRASGANVLTF
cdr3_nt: TGTGCCAGCAGTTACTCGAGGGCCTCTGGGGCCAACGTCCTGACTTTC

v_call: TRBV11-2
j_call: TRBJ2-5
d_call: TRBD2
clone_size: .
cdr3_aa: CASSQVGGKYQETQYF
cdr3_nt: TGTGCCAGCAGCCAGGTGGGGGGGAAGTACCAAGAGACCCAGTACTTC

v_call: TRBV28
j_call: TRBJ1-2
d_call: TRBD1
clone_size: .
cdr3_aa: CASSSLRTGDGYGYTF
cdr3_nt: TGTGCCAGCAGTTCCCTCCGGACAGGGGATGGCTATGGCTACACCTTC

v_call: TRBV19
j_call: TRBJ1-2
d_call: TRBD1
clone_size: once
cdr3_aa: CASSTGQRLYTF
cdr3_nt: TGTGCCAGTAGTACGGGACAGCGCCTCTACACCTTC

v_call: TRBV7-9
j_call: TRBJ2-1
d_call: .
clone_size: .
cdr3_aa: CASSPDNEQFF
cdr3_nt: TGTGCCAGCAGCCCGGACAATGAGCAGTTCTTC

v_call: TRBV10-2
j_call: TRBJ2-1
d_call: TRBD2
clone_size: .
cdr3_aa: CASSVRLAEYNEQFF
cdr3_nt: TGCGCCAGCAGTGTTAGACTAGCGGAATACAATGAGCAGTTCTTC

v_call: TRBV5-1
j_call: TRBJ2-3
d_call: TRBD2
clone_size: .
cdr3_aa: CATTSGEFTDTQYF
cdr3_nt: TGCGCCACGACTAGCGGGGAGTTCACAGATACGCAGTATTTT

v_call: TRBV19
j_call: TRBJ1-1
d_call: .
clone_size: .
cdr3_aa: CASSTGTVNTEAFF
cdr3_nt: TGTGCCAGTAGTACCGGTACAGTGAACACTGAAGCTTTCTTT

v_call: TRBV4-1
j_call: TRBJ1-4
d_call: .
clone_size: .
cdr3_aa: CASSQGSDEKLFF
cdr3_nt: TGCGCCAGCAGCCAAGGTTCAGATGAAAAACTGTTTTTT

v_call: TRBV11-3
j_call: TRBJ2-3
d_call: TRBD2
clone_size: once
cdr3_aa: CASSSSGSRYTQYF
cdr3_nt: TGTGCCAGCAGCTCCAGCGGGAGTCGATATACGCAGTATTTT

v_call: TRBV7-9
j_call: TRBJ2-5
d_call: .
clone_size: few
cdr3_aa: CASSYRARQETQYF
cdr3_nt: TGTGCCAGCAGCTACAGGGCACGACAAGAGACCCAGTACTTC

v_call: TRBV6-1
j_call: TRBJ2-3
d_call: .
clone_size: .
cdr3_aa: CASSESLQGRERDTQYF
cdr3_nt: TGTGCCAGCAGTGAAAGTCTCCAGGGGCGGGAGAGAGATACGCAGTATTTT

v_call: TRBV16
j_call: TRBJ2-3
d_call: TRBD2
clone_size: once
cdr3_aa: CASSRLAGVSTDTQYF
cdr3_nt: TGTGCCAGCAGCCGATTAGCGGGGGTCAGCACAGATACGCAGTATTTT

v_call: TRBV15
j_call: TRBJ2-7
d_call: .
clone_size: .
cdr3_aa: CATGASSYEQYF
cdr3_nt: TGTGCCACCGGGGCTAGCTCCTACGAGCAGTACTTC

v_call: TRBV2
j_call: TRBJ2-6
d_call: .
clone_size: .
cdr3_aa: CASSVLGGGANVLTF
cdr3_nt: TGTGCCAGCAGTGTGCTGGGAGGTGGGGCCAACGTCCTGACTTTC

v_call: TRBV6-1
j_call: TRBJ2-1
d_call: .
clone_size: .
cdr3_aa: CASRLVDEQFF
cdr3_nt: TGTGCCAGCAGGCTAGTGGATGAGCAGTTCTTC

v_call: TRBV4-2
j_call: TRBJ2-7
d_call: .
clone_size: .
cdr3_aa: CASSPDRNTYEQYF
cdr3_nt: TGTGCCAGCAGTCCGGACAGAAATACCTACGAGCAGTACTTC

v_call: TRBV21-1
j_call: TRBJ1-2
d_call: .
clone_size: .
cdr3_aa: CASSTRTGGDGYTF
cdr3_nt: TGTGCCAGCAGCACTCGGACAGGGGGGGATGGCTACACCTTC

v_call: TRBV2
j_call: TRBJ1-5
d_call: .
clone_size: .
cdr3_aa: CASMRGRGQPQHF
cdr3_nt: TGTGCCAGCATGCGGGGGCGCGGGCAGCCCCAGCATTTT

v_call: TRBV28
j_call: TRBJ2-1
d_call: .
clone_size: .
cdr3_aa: CASSLSPQRSYNEQFF
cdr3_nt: TGTGCCAGCAGTTTATCCCCTCAGCGCTCCTACAATGAGCAGTTCTTC

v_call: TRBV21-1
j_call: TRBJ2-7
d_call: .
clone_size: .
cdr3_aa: CASSKGAGEGPSSYEQYF
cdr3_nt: TGTGCCAGCAGCAAAGGGGCGGGGGAGGGCCCTAGCTCCTACGAGCAGTACTTC

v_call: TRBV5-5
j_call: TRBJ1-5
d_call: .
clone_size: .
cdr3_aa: CASSLEGSGRAGQHF
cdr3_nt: TGTGCCAGCAGCTTGGAGGGGTCCGGCAGGGCCGGCCAGCATTTT

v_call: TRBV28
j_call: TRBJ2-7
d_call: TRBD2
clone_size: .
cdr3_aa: CASSTTSGFTYEQYF
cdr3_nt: TGTGCCAGCAGCACGACTAGCGGGTTTACCTACGAGCAGTACTTC

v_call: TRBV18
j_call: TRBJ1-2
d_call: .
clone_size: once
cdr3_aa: CTSSPPRLANYGYTF
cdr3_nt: TGTACCAGCTCACCACCACGGCTAGCTAACTATGGCTACACCTTC

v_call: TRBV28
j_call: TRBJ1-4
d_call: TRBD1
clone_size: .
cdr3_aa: CASSGDRGKMGFF
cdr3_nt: TGTGCCAGCAGTGGTGACAGGGGCAAAATGGGGTTTTTT

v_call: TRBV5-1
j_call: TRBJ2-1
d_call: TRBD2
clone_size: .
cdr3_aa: CASSFELAGAPHEQFF
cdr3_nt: TGCGCCAGCAGTTTCGAATTAGCGGGAGCCCCCCATGAGCAGTTCTTC

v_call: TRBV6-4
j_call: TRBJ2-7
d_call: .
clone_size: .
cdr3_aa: CASSLFGGAVDEQYF
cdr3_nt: TGTGCCAGCAGTCTCTTCGGTGGGGCCGTTGACGAGCAGTACTTC

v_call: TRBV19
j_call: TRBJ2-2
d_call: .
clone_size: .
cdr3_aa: CASTQGAPNTGELFF
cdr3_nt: TGTGCCAGTACCCAAGGGGCACCGAACACCGGGGAGCTGTTTTTT

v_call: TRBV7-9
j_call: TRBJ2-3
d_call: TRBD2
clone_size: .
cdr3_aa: CASRPGEGLAGVWDTQYF
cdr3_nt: TGTGCCAGCAGGCCAGGGGAGGGACTAGCGGGAGTTTGGGATACGCAGTATTTT

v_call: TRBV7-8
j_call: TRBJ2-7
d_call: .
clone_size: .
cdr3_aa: CASSLERYEQYF
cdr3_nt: TGTGCCAGCAGCTTGGAGCGCTACGAGCAGTACTTC

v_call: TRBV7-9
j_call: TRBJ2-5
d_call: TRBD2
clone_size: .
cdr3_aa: CASSLTAGGQSKTQYF
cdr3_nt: TGTGCCAGCAGCCTCACGGCGGGGGGGCAATCGAAGACCCAGTACTTC

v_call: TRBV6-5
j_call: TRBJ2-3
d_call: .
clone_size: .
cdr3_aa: CASSLLVDPTDTQYF
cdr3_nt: TGTGCCAGCAGTCTCCTAGTTGACCCCACAGATACGCAGTATTTT

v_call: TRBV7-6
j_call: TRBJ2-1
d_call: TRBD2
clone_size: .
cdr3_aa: CASSELAGGLDEQFF
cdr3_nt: TGTGCCAGCAGCGAACTAGCGGGAGGGCTCGATGAGCAGTTCTTC

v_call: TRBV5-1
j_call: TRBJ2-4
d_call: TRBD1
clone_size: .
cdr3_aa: CASSWGQGNIQYF
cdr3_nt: TGCGCCAGCAGCTGGGGACAGGGCAACATTCAGTACTTC

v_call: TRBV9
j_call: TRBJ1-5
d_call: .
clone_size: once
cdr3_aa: CASSVTPGQPQHF
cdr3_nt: TGTGCCAGCAGCGTAACCCCGGGTCAGCCCCAGCATTTT

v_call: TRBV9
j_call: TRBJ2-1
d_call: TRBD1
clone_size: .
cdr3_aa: CASSSITGGNEQFF
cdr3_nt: TGTGCCAGCAGCTCAATCACAGGGGGGAATGAGCAGTTCTTC

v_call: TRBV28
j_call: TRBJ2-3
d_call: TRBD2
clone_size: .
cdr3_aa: CASSFVISGMISSSTDTQYF
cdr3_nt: TGTGCCAGCAGTTTTGTTATTAGCGGGATGATATCGAGCAGCACAGATACGCAGTATTTT

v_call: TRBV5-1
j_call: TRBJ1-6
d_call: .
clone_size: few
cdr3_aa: CASSLESQISPLHF
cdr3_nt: TGCGCCAGCAGCTTGGAGTCACAGATTTCACCCCTCCACTTT

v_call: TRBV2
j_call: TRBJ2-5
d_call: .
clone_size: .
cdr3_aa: CASSEHLARETQYF
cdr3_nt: TGTGCCAGCAGTGAACATCTAGCACGGGAGACCCAGTACTTC

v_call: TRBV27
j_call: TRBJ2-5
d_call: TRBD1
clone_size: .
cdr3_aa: CASGTVGQETQYF
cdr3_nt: TGTGCCTCTGGGACAGTGGGACAAGAGACCCAGTACTTC